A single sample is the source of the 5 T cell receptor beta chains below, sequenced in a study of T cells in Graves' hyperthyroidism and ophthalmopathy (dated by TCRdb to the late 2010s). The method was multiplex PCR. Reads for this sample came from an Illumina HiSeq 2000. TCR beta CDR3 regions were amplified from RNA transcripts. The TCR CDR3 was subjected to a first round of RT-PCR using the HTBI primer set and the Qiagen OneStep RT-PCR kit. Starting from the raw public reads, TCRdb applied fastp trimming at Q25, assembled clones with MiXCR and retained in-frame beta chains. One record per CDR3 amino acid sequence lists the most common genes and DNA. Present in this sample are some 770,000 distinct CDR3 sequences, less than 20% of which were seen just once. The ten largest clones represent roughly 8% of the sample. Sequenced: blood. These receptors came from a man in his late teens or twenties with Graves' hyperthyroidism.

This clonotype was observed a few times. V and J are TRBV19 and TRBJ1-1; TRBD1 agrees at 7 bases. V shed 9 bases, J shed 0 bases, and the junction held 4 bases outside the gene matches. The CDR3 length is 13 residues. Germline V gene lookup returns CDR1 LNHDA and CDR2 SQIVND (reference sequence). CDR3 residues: CASKGQMNTEAFF. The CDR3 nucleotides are TGTGCCAGCAAGGGACAGATGAACACTGAAGCTTTCTTT.

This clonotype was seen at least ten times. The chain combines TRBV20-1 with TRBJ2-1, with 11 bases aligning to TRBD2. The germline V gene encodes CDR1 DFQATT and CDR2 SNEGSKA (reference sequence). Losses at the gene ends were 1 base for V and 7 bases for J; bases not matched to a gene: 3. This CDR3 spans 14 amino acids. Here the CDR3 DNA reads TGCAGTGCTAGAGTACTAGCGGGAGTGAATGAGCAGTTCTTC. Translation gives CSARVLAGVNEQFF.

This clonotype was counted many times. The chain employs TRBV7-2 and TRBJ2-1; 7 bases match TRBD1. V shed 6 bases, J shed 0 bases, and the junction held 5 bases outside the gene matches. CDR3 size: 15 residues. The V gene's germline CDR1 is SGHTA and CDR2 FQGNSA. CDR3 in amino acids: CASSSDRASYNEQFF. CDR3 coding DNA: TGTGCCAGCAGTTCCGACAGGGCCTCCTACAATGAGCAGTTCTTC.

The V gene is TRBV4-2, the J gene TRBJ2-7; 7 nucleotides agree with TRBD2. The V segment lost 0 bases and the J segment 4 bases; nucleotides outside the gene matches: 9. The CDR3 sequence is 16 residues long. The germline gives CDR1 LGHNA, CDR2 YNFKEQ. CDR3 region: CASSQDWAGDRYEQYF. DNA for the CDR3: TGTGCCAGCAGCCAAGATTGGGCGGGAGATAGGTACGAGCAGTACTTC.

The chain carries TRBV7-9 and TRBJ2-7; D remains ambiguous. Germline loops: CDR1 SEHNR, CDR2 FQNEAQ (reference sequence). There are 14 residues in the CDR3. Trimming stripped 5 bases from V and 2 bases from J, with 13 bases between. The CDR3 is CASSPETATYEQYF. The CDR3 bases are TGTGCCAGCAGCCCTGAGACGGCCACCTACGAGCAGTACTTC.